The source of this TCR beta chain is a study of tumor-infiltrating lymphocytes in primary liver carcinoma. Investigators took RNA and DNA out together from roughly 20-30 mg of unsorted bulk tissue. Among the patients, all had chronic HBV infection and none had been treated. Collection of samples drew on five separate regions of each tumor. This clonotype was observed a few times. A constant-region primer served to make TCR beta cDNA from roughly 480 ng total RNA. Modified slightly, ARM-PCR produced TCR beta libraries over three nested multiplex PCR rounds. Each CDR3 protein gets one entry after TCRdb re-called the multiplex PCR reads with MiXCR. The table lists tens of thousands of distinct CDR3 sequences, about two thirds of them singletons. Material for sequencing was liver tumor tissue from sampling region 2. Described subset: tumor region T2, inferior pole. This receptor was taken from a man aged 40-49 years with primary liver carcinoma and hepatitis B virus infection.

The CDR3 nucleotides read TGTGCCAGCGGCAAGGACAAAAACATTCAGTACTTC. Amino acid sequence: CASGKDKNIQYF. The J gene is TRBJ2-4, the V gene TRBV13; D is unclear. CDR3 size: 12 residues. The V gene lost 8 bases and the J gene lost 3 bases, with 8 bases spanning the gap. Germline loops: CDR1 PRHDT, CDR2 FYEKMQ (reference sequence).